This T cell receptor (beta chain) was documented in a study of T cell responses to AZD1222 COVID-19 vaccine. Using immunoSEQ multiplex PCR, the repertoire was profiled, and TCRdb retains in-frame clones only, with some absent. The sample yields tens of thousands of clones, around four fifths seen once. The sequence derives from an adult who received the AZD1222 COVID-19 vaccine. Sequenced here: peripheral blood, sampled 28 days after the second AZD1222 dose.

For the CDR3, the DNA is TGTGCCAGCAGTCAAACAGCGGACAGGGTCGGCGAGCAGTACTTC. As protein: CASSQTADRVGEQYF. The chain recombines TRBV11-3 with TRBJ2-7, with 8 bases matching TRBD1. V lost 6 bases to trimming and J lost 6 bases; unmatched junction nucleotides: 13. Looked up from germline, CDR1 is SGHNT and CDR2 is YENEEA. The CDR3 spans 15 residues.